The text below deals with one TCR beta chain. This CDR3 is 13 amino acids long. Per germline, CDR1 SGHVS and CDR2 FNYEAQ. Trimming stripped 3 bases from V and 6 bases from J, with 11 bases between. Method: immunoSEQ multiplex PCR; TCRdb's copy keeps in-frame clones and lacks some. The table includes tens of thousands of clones, roughly nine tenths detected once. This entry belongs to a study of OX40 agonist ivuxolimab in advanced cancers. This clonotype was obtained from an adult with an advanced solid tumor such as melanoma, head and neck, liver or kidney cancer. V gene TRBV7-6 combines with J gene TRBJ1-2; tentatively, D is TRBD1 (5 bases). Sequences were derived from CD4+ or CD8+ T cells sorted from blood, sampled in a trial of the OX40 agonist ivuxolimab. The CDR3 DNA reads as TGTGCCAGCAGCTTTGCCCGGGGGAATGGCTACACCTTC. Its protein is CASSFARGNGYTF.